Each of the 18 T cell receptor beta chains below was sequenced from the same sample in a study of blood T cells in healthy people across ages. Then a second PCR, running about 7 to 11 cycles, was carried out with a sample-barcoded 5' primer and a J-beta primer mix. TCRdb re-derived calls from the 5' RACE reads in MiXCR, one entry per CDR3 protein. The top ten clones hold approximately 23% of a sample with about 580,000 distinct CDR3 sequences, around half of them seen once. The sequenced material came from blood. These receptors all stem from an elderly man in good health.

The chain couples TRBV4-3 to TRBJ2-3, with 10 bases lining up with TRBD2. V lost 1 base to trimming and J lost 5 bases; unmatched junction nucleotides: 12. Germline values: CDR1 LGHNA, CDR2 YSLEER. The CDR3 is 18 amino acids. Here the CDR3 DNA reads TGCGCCAGCAGCCAAGCCAGCGGGGGGGCACCTTTTGGAGATACGCAGTATTTT. Its translation is CASSQASGGAPFGDTQYF.

The chain has TRBV7-8 and TRBJ2-2; 7 bases are a match to TRBD1. The CDR3 runs 21 residues. Losses at the gene ends were 4 bases for V and 0 bases for J; bases not matched to a gene: 20. CDR1 and CDR2 (germline): SGHVS, FQNEAQ. The CDR3 bases are TGTGCCAGCAGCTCTTACCGAAAGGGACAGATAGTCATCGCGAACACCGGGGAGCTGTTTTTT. Amino acids: CASSSYRKGQIVIANTGELFF. The whole variable domain, remainder taken from reference TRBV7-8 and TRBJ2-2, is GAGVSQSPRYKVAKRGQDVALRCDPISGHVSLFWYQQALGQGPEFLTYFQNEAQLDKSGLPSDRFFAERPEGSVSTLKIQRTQQEDSAVYLCASSSYRKGQIVIANTGELFFGEGSRLTVL.

J is TRBJ1-2 and V is TRBV3-1; D gene unclear. V dropped 3 bases and J dropped 6 bases, with 11 bases sitting between them. The CDR3 has 13 amino acids. From germline, CDR1 is LGHDT and CDR2 YNNKEL (reference sequence). In DNA form, the CDR3 reads TGTGCCAGCAGCCACCTAAAACCCGATGGCTACACCTTC. Protein: CASSHLKPDGYTF.

This clonotype was counted once. The chain uses TRBV5-1 and TRBJ2-1; 7 bases are shared with TRBD2. The V gene's germline CDR1 is SGHRS and CDR2 YFSETQ. Trimming cost V 2 bases and J 1 base; bases outside gene matches: 3. CDR3 length: 15 residues. For the CDR3, the DNA is TGCGCCAGCAGCTTTAGCGGGCTATCCTACAATGAGCAGTTCTTC. Its protein is CASSFSGLSYNEQFF.

The chain recombines TRBV7-3 with TRBJ2-1; 15 bases are shared with TRBD2. After removal of 4 bases from V and 4 bases from J, the junction contained 2 bases not matched to a gene. Germline V gives CDR1 SGHTA, CDR2 FQGTGA. The CDR3 loop spans 16 amino acids. The CDR3 bases are TGTGCCAGCAGCTGGGGACTAGCGGGGGGATACAATGAGCAGTTCTTC. Translation gives CASSWGLAGGYNEQFF.

This clonotype came up a few times. This chain uses TRBV3-1 with TRBJ2-1; 15 positions agree with TRBD2. Unmatched junction bases numbered 10, after V lost 7 bases and J lost 9 bases. CDR1 is LGHDT and CDR2 is YNNKEL in the germline V gene (reference sequence). The CDR3 sequence is 16 residues long. CDR3 region: CASTEGLAGGRGEQFF. In DNA form, the CDR3 reads TGTGCCAGCACCGAAGGACTAGCGGGAGGGCGGGGTGAGCAGTTCTTC.

This clonotype was recorded a few times. The chain employs TRBV5-1 and TRBJ2-1; 16 nucleotides line up with TRBD2. The germline V gene encodes CDR1 SGHRS and CDR2 YFSETQ. This CDR3 comprises 18 residues. V shed 3 bases and J 2 bases; nucleotides not matched to a gene: 5. CDR3 DNA sequence: TGCGCCAGCAGCTGGGGACTAGCGGGGGGGCTGACCTACAATGAGCAGTTCTTC. It codes for CASSWGLAGGLTYNEQFF. The full variable domain, its missing parts supplied by reference TRBV5-1 and TRBJ2-1, is KAGVTQTPRYLIKTRGQQVTLSCSPISGHRSVSWYQQTPGQGLQFLFEYFSETQRNKGNFPGRFSGRQFSNSRSEMNVSTLELGDSALYLCASSWGLAGGLTYNEQFFGPGTRLTVL.

This clonotype was seen only a few times. The chain has TRBV4-3 and TRBJ2-6; 8 bases align to TRBD1. V shed 0 bases, J shed 3 bases, and the junction held 4 bases outside the gene matches. CDR1 LGHNA and CDR2 YSLEER come from the germline V gene. This CDR3 comprises 17 residues. CDR3 protein: CASSQEAGGYGANVLTF. Here the CDR3 DNA reads TGCGCCAGCAGCCAAGAGGCAGGGGGCTATGGGGCCAACGTCCTGACTTTC.

The genes are TRBV7-6 and TRBJ1-5; a possible D gene is TRBD1 (5 bases). CDR1 and CDR2 from the germline V gene are SGHVS and FNYEAQ. The CDR3 consists of 19 residues. Trimming took off 5 bases at V and 4 bases at J, with 27 bases between the two ends. CDR3: CASSPIPGLAPYQNQPQHF. The CDR3 DNA follows: TGTGCCAGCAGCCCCATACCGGGACTTGCGCCCTACCAAAATCAGCCCCAGCATTTT. The full variable domain, rest sourced from reference TRBV7-6 and TRBJ1-5, is GAGVSQSPRYKVTKRGQDVALRCDPISGHVSLYWYRQALGQGPEFLTYFNYEAQQDKSGLPNDRFSAERPEGSISTLTIQRTEQRDSAMYRCASSPIPGLAPYQNQPQHFGDGTRLSIL.

The V and J genes are TRBV7-3 and TRBJ2-3; TRBD1 might be the D (6 bases). The germline CDR1 and CDR2 sequences are SGHTA and FQGTGA. Trimming removed 1 base from V and 5 bases from J, with 16 bases in between. CDR3 length equals 16 residues. CDR3 in amino acids: CASSLSRGASLDTQYF. The CDR3 nucleotides are TGTGCCAGCAGCTTAAGCAGGGGAGCCTCCTTAGATACGCAGTATTTT.

V is TRBV12-3 or TRBV12-4 and J is TRBJ2-7; the match to TRBD1 covers 9 bases. With V trimmed by 6 bases and J by 5 bases, 8 bases remained unmatched. This CDR3 spans 14 amino acids. DNA of the CDR3: TGTGCCAGCAGCCGTAGGGACAGGGTCCACGAGCAGTACTTC. Protein: CASSRRDRVHEQYF.

J is TRBJ2-1 and V is TRBV7-9, with D hard to call. The J call is doubtful: the DNA matches TRBJ2-7 better. The germline CDR1 and CDR2 sequences are SEHNR and FQNEAQ (reference sequence). CDR3 length: 13 amino acids. The CDR3 DNA reads TGTGCCAGCAGCATTGACTCCTACAATGAGCAGTACTTC. Residues: CASSIDSYNEQYF.

The gene calls are TRBV7-2 and TRBJ2-1, with D unresolved. The CDR3 length is 16 residues. V was cut by 5 bases and J by 0 bases, with 14 bases left in between. Germline loops: CDR1 SGHTA, CDR2 FQGNSA. The CDR3 DNA is TGTGCCAGCAGCCTAGACCCGCAGAGCTCCTACAATGAGCAGTTCTTC. It specifies CASSLDPQSSYNEQFF.

The V and J genes are TRBV24-1 and TRBJ2-3, with D possibly TRBD2 on 5 matching bases. This CDR3 is 16 amino acids long. Looked up from germline, CDR1 is KGHDR and CDR2 is SFDVKD. Trimming stripped 3 bases from V and 1 base from J, with 13 bases between. CDR3 region: CATSDQIREGTDTQYF. DNA of the CDR3: TGTGCCACCAGTGATCAGATCCGGGAAGGCACAGATACGCAGTATTTT.

This chain uses TRBV11-2 with TRBJ2-1; D not certain. Germline V gene data show CDR1 as SGHAT and CDR2 as FQNNGV. This CDR3 spans 17 amino acids. The V end was cut by 0 bases, the J end by 2 bases, with 14 bases between. CDR3 nucleotide sequence: TGTGCCAGCAGCTTAGACCCCCTAGGCGTCCCCTACAATGAGCAGTTCTTC. Protein product: CASSLDPLGVPYNEQFF.

This CDR3 reads CSARGTYSSYEQFF. CDR3 coding DNA: TGCAGTGCTAGAGGGACTTACAGCTCCTACGAGCAGTTCTTC. The chain uses TRBV20-1 and TRBJ2-1, with D maybe TRBD2 (5 bases). The V end lost 1 base, the J end lost 10 bases, and 17 bases lay between the germline ends. The CDR3 sequence is 14 residues long. Germline loops: CDR1 DFQATT, CDR2 SNEGSKA (reference sequence).

This clonotype has at least ten counts. The V call is TRBV5-1, the J call TRBJ2-7; 7 bases fit TRBD2. The CDR3 contains 16 residues. J was trimmed by 2 bases and V by 1 base; bases with no gene match: 9. Germline V gene data show CDR1 as SGHRS and CDR2 as YFSETQ. CDR3 DNA: TGCGCCAGCAGCTTGCGTTCGGCTAGCGGACCCTACGAGCAGTACTTC. As protein: CASSLRSASGPYEQYF. The complete variable domain, with remaining parts taken from reference TRBV5-1 and TRBJ2-7, reads KAGVTQTPRYLIKTRGQQVTLSCSPISGHRSVSWYQQTPGQGLQFLFEYFSETQRNKGNFPGRFSGRQFSNSRSEMNVSTLELGDSALYLCASSLRSASGPYEQYFGPGTRLTVT.

V and J are TRBV20-1 and TRBJ1-1; TRBD1 might be the D (6 bases). CDR1 and CDR2 (germline): DFQATT, SNEGSKA (reference sequence). V lost 6 bases, J lost 1 base, and 15 bases lay in between. The CDR3 has 14 amino acids. The CDR3 is CSAIRGVANTEAFF. The CDR3 nucleotides read TGCAGTGCCATCAGGGGAGTGGCGAACACTGAAGCTTTCTTT.